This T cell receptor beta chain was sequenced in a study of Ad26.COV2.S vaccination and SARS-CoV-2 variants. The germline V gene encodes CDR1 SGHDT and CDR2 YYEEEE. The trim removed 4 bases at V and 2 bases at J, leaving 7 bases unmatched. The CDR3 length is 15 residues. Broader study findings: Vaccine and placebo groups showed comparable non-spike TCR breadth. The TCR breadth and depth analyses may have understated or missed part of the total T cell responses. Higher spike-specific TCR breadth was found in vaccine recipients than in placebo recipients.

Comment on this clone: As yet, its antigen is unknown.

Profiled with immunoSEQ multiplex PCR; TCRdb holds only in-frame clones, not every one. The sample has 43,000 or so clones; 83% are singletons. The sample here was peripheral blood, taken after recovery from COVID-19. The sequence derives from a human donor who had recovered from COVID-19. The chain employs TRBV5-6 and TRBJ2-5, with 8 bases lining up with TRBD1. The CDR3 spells CASSPTGGWQETQYF. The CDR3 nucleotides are TGTGCCAGCAGCCCCACAGGGGGGTGGCAAGAGACCCAGTACTTC.